One and the same sample provided the 28 T cell receptor beta chains below, sequenced in a study of T cell responses to AZD1222 COVID-19 vaccine. Repertoires were generated with immunoSEQ multiplex PCR, while TCRdb's copy carries only in-frame clones and drops some. The profile shows some 120,000 clones, around 90% of them singletons. Sequencing was performed on peripheral blood, taken on day 0 of AZD1222 vaccination. These receptors originate from an adult in good health.

The rearrangement links TRBV4-1 to TRBJ1-5, with a possible D match to TRBD1 (5 bases). CDR1 and CDR2 (germline): MGHRA, YSYEKL. CDR3 length equals 16 residues. The V end lost 0 bases, the J end lost 7 bases, and 16 bases lay between the germline ends. The CDR3 reads CASSQESRQGSQPQHF. Written as DNA, the CDR3 is TGCGCCAGCAGCCAAGAGTCCCGCCAGGGTTCCCAGCCCCAGCATTTT.

V and J are TRBV24-1 and TRBJ1-5, with 7 bases aligning to TRBD1. Germline lookup yields CDR1 KGHDR and CDR2 SFDVKD. The ends lost 8 bases at V and 1 base at J; junction bases unmatched: 4. The CDR3 covers 14 residues. CDR3 DNA: TGTGCCACCAAAGCAGGGGGGAGCAATCAGCCCCAGCATTTT. Its translation: CATKAGGSNQPQHF.

V usage is TRBV4-2 and J usage is TRBJ1-1, with unresolved D. Germline V gene lookup returns CDR1 LGHNA and CDR2 YNFKEQ. V dropped 4 bases and J dropped 4 bases, with 13 bases sitting between them. There are 14 residues in the CDR3. The CDR3 spells CASSLSSGSTEAFF. The CDR3 bases are TGTGCCAGCAGCCTTTCCAGTGGGAGCACTGAAGCTTTCTTT.

The rearrangement uses TRBV15 and TRBJ2-4; TRBD2 agrees at 9 bases. J was trimmed by 3 bases and V by 7 bases; bases with no gene match: 7. The CDR3 has 15 residues. CDR1 is LNHNV and CDR2 is YYDKDF in the germline V gene (reference sequence). CDR3 sequence: CATTSGEGGKNIQYF. The CDR3 region has the DNA TGTGCCACCACTAGCGGGGAAGGGGGCAAAAACATTCAGTACTTC.

The chain carries TRBV2 and TRBJ2-7; a weak D match, TRBD2 (5 bases). This CDR3 contains 12 residues. Trimming took 6 bases from V and 2 from J, leaving 8 bases between them. Germline assignment: CDR1 SNHLY and CDR2 FYNNEI. CDR3 region: CASRAGAYEQYF. The DNA for the CDR3 is TGTGCCAGCAGAGCCGGGGCCTACGAGCAGTACTTC.

The rearrangement links TRBV30 to TRBJ1-1; tentative D call: TRBD1 (6 bases). This CDR3 has 14 residues. CDR1 is GTSNPN, CDR2 SVGIG, per germline (reference sequence). V was shortened by 4 bases and J by 5 bases, with 17 bases between the two germline ends. The CDR3 nucleotides read TGTGCCTGGACAAGTAAGGGGGTTTATACTGAAGCTTTCTTT. Its protein product is CAWTSKGVYTEAFF.

V gene TRBV19 combines with J gene TRBJ1-1; D gene uncertain. V shed 5 bases and J shed 1 base, with 11 bases lying between them. The CDR3 consists of 14 residues. Germline CDR1 and CDR2: LNHDA and SQIVND (reference sequence). CDR3 region: CASSLEGQNTEAFF. In DNA, the CDR3 is TGTGCCAGTAGTCTCGAAGGGCAGAACACTGAAGCTTTCTTT.

V gene TRBV7-2 combines with J gene TRBJ2-2, with D possibly being TRBD2 (5 bases). V was cut by 4 bases and J by 6 bases, with 21 bases left in between. The V gene's germline CDR1 is SGHTA and CDR2 FQGNSA. CDR3 length: 17 amino acids. The CDR3 region is CASSSAALGGYSGELFF. CDR3 DNA sequence: TGTGCCAGCAGCTCGGCTGCCTTAGGAGGATACTCCGGGGAGCTGTTTTTT.

In this sample, this clone turned up once. This chain connects TRBV19 to TRBJ1-2, with 10 bases lining up with TRBD1. Germline CDR1 is LNHDA and CDR2 is SQIVND (reference sequence). V gave up 4 bases and J gave up 5 bases; unmatched junction bases: 7. This CDR3 spans 15 amino acids. The CDR3 sequence is CASSSRQGAAYGYTF. The CDR3 DNA is TGTGCCAGTAGTAGCCGACAGGGGGCAGCATATGGCTACACCTTC.

The V call is TRBV7-9, the J call TRBJ1-2, with D uncertain. The ends were cut back, 5 bases at V and 4 bases at J, with 14 bases in the middle. The CDR3 runs to 14 residues. Germline-derived CDR1 and CDR2 are SEHNR and FQNEAQ (reference sequence). CDR3 protein: CASSPPTGPYGYTF. In nucleotides, the CDR3 is TGTGCCAGCAGCCCGCCTACCGGTCCCTATGGCTACACCTTC.

The rearrangement uses TRBV6-1 and TRBJ1-1, with D hard to call. CDR3 length: 13 residues. Per the germline V gene, CDR1 is MNHNS and CDR2 is SASEGT. Trimming left V 2 bases short and J 9 bases short, with 13 bases between. The CDR3: CASSETWVGKAFF. CDR3 nucleotide sequence: TGTGCCAGCAGTGAAACCTGGGTAGGAAAAGCTTTCTTT.

The rearrangement links TRBV7-9 to TRBJ1-3, with 9 positions matching TRBD1. V was pared by 3 bases and J by 4 bases, with 10 bases of the junction left unmatched. The CDR3 is made up of 17 amino acids. CDR1 is SEHNR, CDR2 FQNEAQ, per germline (reference sequence). CDR3: CASSFPKQGARGNTIYF. The CDR3 region has the DNA TGTGCCAGCAGCTTCCCCAAACAGGGGGCGCGGGGAAACACCATATATTTT.

This chain uses TRBV28 with TRBJ1-3; a possible D gene is TRBD1 (6 bases). Trimming took 6 bases from V and 7 from J, leaving 16 bases between them. The CDR3 consists of 14 residues. The germline V gene has CDR1 MDHEN and CDR2 SYDVKM. The CDR3 DNA follows: TGTGCCAGCAGGGGAGGTACAGGGTGGAACACCATATATTTT. Amino acid sequence: CASRGGTGWNTIYF.

In nucleotides, the CDR3 is TGTGCCAGCAGCTTGGCAGGGGGGAACACTGAAGCTTTCTTT. Amino acid sequence: CASSLAGGNTEAFF. The J gene is TRBJ1-1, the V gene TRBV5-6, with TRBD1 matching over 7 bases. J lost 1 base, V lost 0 bases, and 0 bases had no gene match. This CDR3 has 14 residues. Germline assignment: CDR1 SGHDT and CDR2 YYEEEE.

The chain employs TRBV5-6 and TRBJ2-1, with TRBD1 matching 8 bases. The CDR3 is 12 residues long. Germline CDR1 reads SGHDT; CDR2 reads YYEEEE. Trimming removed 4 bases from V and 14 bases from J; junction bases left unmatched: 8. This CDR3 reads CASSIRPTGEFF. DNA of the CDR3: TGTGCCAGCAGCATCCGTCCGACAGGGGAGTTCTTC.

This sequence joins TRBV7-3 and TRBJ1-1; D gene ambiguous. From germline, CDR1 is SGHTA and CDR2 FQGTGA. CDR3 length equals 14 residues. V lost 4 bases, J lost 4 bases, and 13 bases lay in between. The CDR3 DNA is TGTGCCAGCAGCTCACGTCGGGGAACCACTGAAGCTTTCTTT. Encoded protein: CASSSRRGTTEAFF.

This chain connects TRBV29-1 to TRBJ1-1, with D maybe TRBD1 (6 bases). CDR1 and CDR2 from the germline V gene are SQVTM and ANQGSEA. V lost 5 bases and J lost 1, with 14 bases in between. The CDR3 spans 14 residues. The CDR3 reads CSVIPGHQNTEAFF. Written as DNA, the CDR3 is TGCAGCGTTATACCGGGACACCAGAACACTGAAGCTTTCTTT.

The chain links TRBV18 to TRBJ1-4, with 7 bases matching TRBD1. Germline values: CDR1 KGHSH, CDR2 LQKENI. J was trimmed by 8 bases and V by 3 bases; bases with no gene match: 6. This CDR3 region has 14 residues. DNA of the CDR3: TGTGCCAGCTCACCGGGACTACAGGGGGAAAAACTGTTTTTT. Its protein is CASSPGLQGEKLFF.

This clone was seen only a few times. This chain joins TRBV7-9 and TRBJ2-6; TRBD2 might be the D (5 bases). Germline V gives CDR1 SEHNR, CDR2 FQNEAQ (reference sequence). V dropped 5 bases and J dropped 0 bases, with 11 bases sitting between them. This CDR3 comprises 16 residues. Written as DNA, the CDR3 is TGTGCCAGCAGCCCAACCCGGGACTCTGGGGCCAACGTCCTGACTTTC. Residues: CASSPTRDSGANVLTF.

The CDR3 nucleotides are TGTGCCAGCAGCTTTGGACAGAGAGCTAACTATGGCTACACCTTC. It codes for CASSFGQRANYGYTF. The chain is built from TRBV7-2 and TRBJ1-2, with a tentative D call TRBD1 (6 bases). The CDR3 covers 15 residues. Trimming cost V 3 bases and J 0 bases, with 11 bases left between them. Germline values: CDR1 SGHTA, CDR2 FQGNSA.

V is TRBV12-3 or TRBV12-4 and J is TRBJ2-7; a weak D match, TRBD1 (5 bases). The CDR3 extends over 13 amino acids. Trimming stripped 2 bases from V and 5 bases from J, with 10 bases between. The CDR3 sequence: CASSLPGPDEQYF. CDR3 DNA: TGTGCCAGCAGTTTACCAGGGCCGGACGAGCAGTACTTC.

The V call is TRBV19, the J call TRBJ2-1; 9 bases map to TRBD1. Per the germline V gene, CDR1 is LNHDA and CDR2 is SQIVND (reference sequence). This CDR3 region has 15 residues. The junction had 14 bases not matched to a gene; V was cut back by 5 bases and J by 12 bases. The CDR3 loop reads CASSLPGTGRSMQFF. In DNA form, the CDR3 reads TGTGCCAGTAGTCTCCCCGGGACAGGGAGGTCTATGCAGTTCTTC.

J is TRBJ1-2 and V is TRBV19; 9 bases line up with TRBD1. CDR1 LNHDA and CDR2 SQIVND come from the germline V gene (reference sequence). CDR3 length: 17 amino acids. The J segment lost 0 bases and the V segment lost 6 bases, leaving 11 bases of the junction unmatched. The CDR3 nucleotides are TGTGCCAGTAGCCCCGGGACAGGGAAGGAGCCTAACTATGGCTACACCTTC. Translating it yields CASSPGTGKEPNYGYTF. The full variable domain, its missing parts supplied by reference TRBV19 and TRBJ1-2, is DGGITQSPKYLFRKEGQNVTLSCEQNLNHDAMYWYRQDPGQGLRLIYYSQIVNDFQKGDIAEGYSVSREKKESFPLTVTSAQKNPTAFYLCASSPGTGKEPNYGYTFGSGTRLTVV.

This clone was counted between two and nine times. This rearrangement joins TRBV9 to TRBJ1-2; perhaps TRBD1 as D (5 bases). V was pared by 0 bases and J by 3 bases, with 12 bases between. The CDR3 is 15 amino acids. Per germline, CDR1 SGDLS and CDR2 YYNGEE. The CDR3 DNA is TGTGCCAGCAGCGTAGGGCAGGGTTACGACTATGGCTACACCTTC. Its translation is CASSVGQGYDYGYTF. Complete variable domain (other parts from reference TRBV9 and TRBJ1-2): DSGVTQTPKHLITATGQRVTLRCSPRSGDLSVYWYQQSLDQGLQFLIQYYNGEERAKGNILERFSAQQFPDLHSELNLSSLELGDSALYFCASSVGQGYDYGYTFGSGTRLTVV.

The chain combines TRBV5-1 with TRBJ2-1; 12 nucleotides align to TRBD2. Germline V gene sequence: CDR1 SGHRS, CDR2 YFSETQ. V shed 0 bases and J 7 bases; nucleotides not matched to a gene: 5. This CDR3 has 16 amino acids. CDR3 sequence: CASSLEWLAGGNEQFF. In DNA, the CDR3 is TGCGCCAGCAGCTTGGAGTGGCTAGCGGGAGGGAATGAGCAGTTCTTC.

The chain couples TRBV2 to TRBJ2-7; D is perhaps TRBD2 (6 bases). V was shortened by 5 bases and J by 7 bases, with 15 bases between the two germline ends. The CDR3 extends over 13 amino acids. Germline loops: CDR1 SNHLY, CDR2 FYNNEI. This chain's CDR3 is CASSREFSGEQYF. DNA for the CDR3: TGTGCCAGCAGTCGGGAGTTTTCGGGAGAGCAGTACTTC.

The gene calls are TRBV14 and TRBJ2-7, with 9 nucleotides matching TRBD2. Germline V CDR1 and CDR2: SGHDN, FVKESK. With V trimmed by 4 bases and J by 4 bases, 8 bases remained unmatched. CDR3 length equals 15 residues. The CDR3 DNA sequence: TGTGCCAGCAGCCTTAGCGGGAGAAAATCTTACGAGCAGTACTTC. It is translated as CASSLSGRKSYEQYF.

This chain uses TRBV5-5 with TRBJ1-2; 10 bases line up with TRBD1. V shed 5 bases, J shed 5 bases, and the junction held 9 bases outside the gene matches. CDR1 is SGHKS and CDR2 is YYEKEE in the germline V gene (reference sequence). This CDR3 has 15 residues. DNA for the CDR3: TGTGCCAGCAGAGTAGCAGGGACAGGGGCTTATGGCTACACCTTC. Translating gives CASRVAGTGAYGYTF.